Sequencing of this TCR beta chain was carried out in a study of blood T cell repertoires in COVID-19. In the study overall: Spain, Italy and the United States supplied samples that represented acute and convalescent COVID-19. T cells, B-cell-depleted T cells, or PBMCs provided the cDNA or gDNA that served as material.

Per the germline V gene, CDR1 is MRHNA and CDR2 is SNTAGT. Trimming removed 4 bases from V and 8 bases from J; junction bases left unmatched: 7. This CDR3 comprises 15 residues. Original handling: Estimates of nucleated cell counts were drawn from the amplification of reference gene primers. The repertoire was sequenced with immunoSEQ multiplex PCR; TCRdb's copy has only in-frame clones and lacks some. Clone size and V and J calls were adopted from that table, with D and trimming inferred from the DNA. The table lists 75,000 to 100,000 clones, around 80% of them singletons. The chain employs TRBV6-4 and TRBJ2-1; 11 bases align to TRBD2. The receptor comes from a man aged 45-60 years with active or convalescent COVID-19. What was sequenced was peripheral blood. The CDR3, as DNA: TGTGCCAGCAGTGCTTTAGCGGGGGGGCGATATGAGCAGTTCTTC. It specifies CASSALAGGRYEQFF.